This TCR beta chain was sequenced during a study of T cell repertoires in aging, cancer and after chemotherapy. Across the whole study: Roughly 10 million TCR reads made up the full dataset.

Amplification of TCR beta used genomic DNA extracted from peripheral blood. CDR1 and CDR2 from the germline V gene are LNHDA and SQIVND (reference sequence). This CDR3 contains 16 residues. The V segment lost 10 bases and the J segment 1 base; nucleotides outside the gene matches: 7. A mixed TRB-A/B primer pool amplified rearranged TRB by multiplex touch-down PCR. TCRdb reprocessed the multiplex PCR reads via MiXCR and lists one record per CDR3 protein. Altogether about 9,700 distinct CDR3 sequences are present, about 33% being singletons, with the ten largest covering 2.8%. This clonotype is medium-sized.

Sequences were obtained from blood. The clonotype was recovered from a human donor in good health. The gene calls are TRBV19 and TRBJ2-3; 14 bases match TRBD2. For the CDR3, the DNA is TGTGCCACCGGGACTAGCGGGAGTTCGGGCACAGATACGCAGTATTTT. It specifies CATGTSGSSGTDTQYF. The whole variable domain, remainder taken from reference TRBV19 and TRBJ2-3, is DGGITQSPKYLFRKEGQNVTLSCEQNLNHDAMYWYRQDPGQGLRLIYYSQIVNDFQKGDIAEGYSVSREKKESFPLTVTSAQKNPTAFYLCATGTSGSSGTDTQYFGPGTRLTVL.